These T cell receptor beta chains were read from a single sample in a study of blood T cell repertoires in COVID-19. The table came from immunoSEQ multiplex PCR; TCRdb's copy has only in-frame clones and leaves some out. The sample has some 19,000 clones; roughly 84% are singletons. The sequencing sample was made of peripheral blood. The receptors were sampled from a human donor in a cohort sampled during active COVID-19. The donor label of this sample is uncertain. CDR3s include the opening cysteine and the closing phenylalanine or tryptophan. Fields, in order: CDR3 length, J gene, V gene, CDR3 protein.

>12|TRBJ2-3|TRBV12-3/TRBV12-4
CASVNRGDTQYF
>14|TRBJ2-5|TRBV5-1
CASSLARGGETQYF
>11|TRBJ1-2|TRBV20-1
CSAVTGYGYTF
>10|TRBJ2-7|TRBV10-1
CASPLYEQYF
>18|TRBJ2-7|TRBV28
CASSLARRLAGETYEQYF
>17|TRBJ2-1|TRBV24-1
CATRGTARGGNYNEQFF
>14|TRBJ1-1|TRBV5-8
CASSLIWTGREAFF
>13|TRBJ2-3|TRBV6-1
CASSDIRTDTQYF
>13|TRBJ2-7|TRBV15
CATSLDLRGEQYF
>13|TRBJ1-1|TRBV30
CARSQGGNTEAFF
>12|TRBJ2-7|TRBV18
CASSLDKYEQYF
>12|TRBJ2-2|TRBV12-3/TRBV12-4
CASSSYTGELFF
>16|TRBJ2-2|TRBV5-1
CASSLDAATNTGELFF
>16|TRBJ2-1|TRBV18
CASSPATSGSPGGQFF
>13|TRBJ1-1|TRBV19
CASSMMRSTEAFF
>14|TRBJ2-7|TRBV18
CASSPTSGYYEQYF
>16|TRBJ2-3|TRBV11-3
CASSLGLSRSTDTQYF
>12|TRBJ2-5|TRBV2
CASKGEGETQYF
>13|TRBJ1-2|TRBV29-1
CSAEEGGNYGYTF
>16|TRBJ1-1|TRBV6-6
CASSPRTGAPNTEAFF
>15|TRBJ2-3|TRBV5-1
CASSGTGLGTDTQYF
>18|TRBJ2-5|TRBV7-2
CASSLRGTSGRNRETQYF
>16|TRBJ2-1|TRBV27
CASSLWLAGGYNEQFF
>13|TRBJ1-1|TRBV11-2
CASNLGQGGEAFF
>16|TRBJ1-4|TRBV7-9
CASSLRQGLSNEKLFF
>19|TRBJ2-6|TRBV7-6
CASSLLGEWGHSGANVLTF
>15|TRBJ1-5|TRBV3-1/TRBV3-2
CASSQQQGGHQPQHF
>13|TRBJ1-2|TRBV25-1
CASSETGNYGYTF
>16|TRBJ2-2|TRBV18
CASSPPSGAGTGELFF
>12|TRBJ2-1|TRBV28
CASGLAGREQFF
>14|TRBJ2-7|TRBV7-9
CASSLLASGRLLYF
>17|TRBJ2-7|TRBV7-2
CASSLGPGQGGFGEQYF
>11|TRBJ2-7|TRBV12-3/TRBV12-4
CASSSIGGKYF
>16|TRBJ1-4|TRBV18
CASSSTVGGANEKLFF
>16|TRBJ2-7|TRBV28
CASRVYSQGGSYEQYF
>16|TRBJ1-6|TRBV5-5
CASSSLTTGENSPLHF
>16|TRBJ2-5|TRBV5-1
CASSPTGTEGGKTQYF
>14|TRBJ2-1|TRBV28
CASSLGLASFKQFF
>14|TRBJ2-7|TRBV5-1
CASSLWQGANEQYF
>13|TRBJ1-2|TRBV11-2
CASSPRGGLGYTF
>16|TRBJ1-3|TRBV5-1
CASSRAGTHSGNTIYF
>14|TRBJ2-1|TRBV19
CASSIDPHSNEQFF
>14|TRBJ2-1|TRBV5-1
CASSLQGPHNEQFF
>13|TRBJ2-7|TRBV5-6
CASSPGHAYEQYF
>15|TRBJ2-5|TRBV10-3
CAISEPLRGQATQYF
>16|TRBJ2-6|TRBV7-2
CASSPGQARGANVLTF